The clone carrying this T cell receptor beta chain was recorded at least ten times. RNA transcripts gave rise to amplified TCR beta CDR3 regions. The primer set for the first-round RT-PCR of the TCR CDR3 was HTBI. From the multiplex PCR reads, TCRdb called clonotypes with MiXCR, one entry per CDR3 protein. The table lists fewer than 700,000 distinct CDR3 sequences, 15% to 20% of them singletons. Germline V gene data show CDR1 as DFQATT and CDR2 as SNEGSKA (reference sequence). V dropped 3 bases and J dropped 2; count of bases not matched to a gene: 8. The CDR3 has 15 amino acids. These data originate in a study of T cells in Graves' hyperthyroidism and ophthalmopathy.

Sequencing input: blood. The clonotype comes from a woman under 30 with Graves' ophthalmopathy. This chain links TRBV20-1 with TRBJ2-7; 9 bases match TRBD2. Here the CDR3 reads CSARGGGAETYEQYF. CDR3 coding DNA: TGCAGTGCTAGGGGCGGGGGGGCAGAAACCTACGAGCAGTACTTC.